The clone carrying this T cell receptor beta chain was observed a handful of times. The repertoire was sequenced with immunoSEQ multiplex PCR; TCRdb's copy has only in-frame clones and lacks some. The sample consists of approximately 180,000 clones, more than 80% of them appearing once. Trimming at V came to 6 bases and at J to 1 base, leaving 6 bases not matched to a gene. This CDR3 spans 15 amino acids. Looked up from germline, CDR1 is MRHNA and CDR2 is SNTAGT. The data are from a study of T cell responses to AZD1222 COVID-19 vaccine. This specimen consisted of peripheral blood, obtained 28 days after the second dose of the MenACWY control vaccine. The TCR sequence derives from an adult who received the MenACWY meningococcal vaccine as a control. V usage is TRBV6-4 and J usage is TRBJ1-1, with 9 positions matching TRBD1. CDR3 loop: CASRAQGASNTEAFF. CDR3 coding DNA: TGTGCCAGCAGGGCACAGGGGGCCTCGAACACTGAAGCTTTCTTT.